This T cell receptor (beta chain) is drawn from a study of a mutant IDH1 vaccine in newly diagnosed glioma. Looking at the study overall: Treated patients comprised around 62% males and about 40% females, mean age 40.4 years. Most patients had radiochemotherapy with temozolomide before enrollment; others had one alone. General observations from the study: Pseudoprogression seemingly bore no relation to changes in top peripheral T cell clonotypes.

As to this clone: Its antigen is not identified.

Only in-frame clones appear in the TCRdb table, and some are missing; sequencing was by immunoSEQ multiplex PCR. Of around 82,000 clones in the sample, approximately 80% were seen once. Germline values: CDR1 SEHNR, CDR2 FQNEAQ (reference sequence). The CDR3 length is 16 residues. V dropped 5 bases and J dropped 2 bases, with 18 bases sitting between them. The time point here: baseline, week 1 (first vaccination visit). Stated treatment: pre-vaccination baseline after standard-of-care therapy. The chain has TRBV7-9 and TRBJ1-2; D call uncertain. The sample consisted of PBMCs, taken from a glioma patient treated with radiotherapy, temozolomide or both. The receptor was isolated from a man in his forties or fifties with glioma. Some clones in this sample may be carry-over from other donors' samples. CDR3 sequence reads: CASSPSVGVSNYGYTF. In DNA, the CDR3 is TGTGCCAGCAGCCCCTCGGTTGGGGTATCAAACTATGGCTACACCTTC.